This T cell receptor (beta chain) was profiled in a study of post-analysis software for immune sequencing data. Across the whole study: Courses of disease covered relapsing-remitting, secondary progressive and progressive-relapsing multiple sclerosis. Whole-study findings and limits: Diversity measured as normalized Chao1 was significantly lower in multiple sclerosis patients than in controls. The five TRBV segments detected at higher frequency in patients than in controls included TRBV5-6, TRBV5-1 and TRBV20-1. Samples prepared in the same batch strongly co-clustered by F measure.

CDR3 length: 11 residues. The V gene lost 5 bases and the J gene lost 3 bases, with 7 bases spanning the gap. Germline V gene sequence: CDR1 SQVTM, CDR2 ANQGSEA. Carried by the TCR beta cDNA libraries were unique molecular identifiers. Out of roughly 0.85 to 10 million T cells, about 520,000 cDNA molecules were generated. Each CDR3 protein is one row after TCRdb ran MiXCR on the PCR reads. The repertoire has fewer than 850,000 distinct CDR3 sequences, roughly 27% of them found once; the top ten carry more than 0.55%. As to this clonotype: What it binds is not known.

This TCR was sampled from a girl aged 10 to 17 with multiple sclerosis. The genes are TRBV29-1 and TRBJ1-1; D uncertain. Sequenced material: blood. The CDR3 region has the DNA TGCAGCGTTTCGAGGGACACTGAAGCTTTCTTT. Translating it yields CSVSRDTEAFF.